This T cell receptor beta chain was profiled in a study of T cell repertoires in aging, cancer and after chemotherapy. Study details: About 9.1 million TCR reads were in the whole dataset. The study's findings and limits: Untreated cancer patients had significantly lower blood TCR diversity than age-matched healthy donors. Immunological memory after chemotherapy cannot be judged from the repertoire data. In each cancer cohort, median generation probability increased across chemotherapy, suggesting thymic output rebounded.

Peripheral blood genomic DNA, not sorted cells or RNA, was the template. The germline V gene has CDR1 MNHEY and CDR2 SVGEGT. Between the trimmed V and J ends, which lost 9 bases and 3 bases, there was a span of 12 bases. This CDR3 spans 13 amino acids. Multiplex touch-down PCR with TRB-A/B primers amplified rearranged V-D-J TRB sequences. From the multiplex PCR reads, TCRdb called clonotypes with MiXCR, one entry per CDR3 protein. The table includes approximately 11,000 distinct CDR3 sequences, around 40% detected once. This clonotype was recorded once. Antigen unknown. The TCR sequence derives from a human donor in good health. The chain employs TRBV6-2 or TRBV6-3 and TRBJ1-5, with a tentative D call TRBD1 (5 bases). Input material: blood. For the CDR3, the DNA is TGTGCCAGTACCCAGGGCTCCAATCAGCCCCAGCATTTT. Translated, it gives CASTQGSNQPQHF.